What follows describes a single T cell receptor (beta chain). Its antigen is not yet known. One base away there is no much larger clone; base qualities are not given. Sequences MDHEN (CDR1) and SYDVKM (CDR2) are obtained from the germline V gene. V gives up 3 bases and J gives up 2 bases, and the segment between their germline ends measures 13 bases. Inclusive of the bounding cysteine and phenylalanine, the CDR3 is 15 residues long. Only the CDR3 portion is preserved as DNA: 45 bases, with reading frame beginning at the first base. TCR beta CDR3 regions were sequenced from DNA using the immunoSEQ Assay. The authors' analysis ran thus. To compute T cell density, TCR beta template counts were normalized to usable DNA, which was estimated by amplifying housekeeping genes. Richness was estimated with the preseqR package, extrapolating to 400,000 templates for PBMC samples and 120,000 templates for tissue samples. Clonality was defined by subtracting Pielou's evenness from one. Tissue-enriched TCRs were identified through differential abundance testing performed on productive amino-acid clonotypes, with a minimum total count of 5 and an alpha of 0.1. The Jaccard Index and the Morisita Overlap Index were used to measure repertoire overlap between compartments. GLIPH clustered TCR beta CDR3s with public tetramer-defined viral CDR3s; viral motifs required at least three viral sequences plus V-gene enrichment. Held by TCRdb, this immuneACCESS table contains in-frame sequences only and omits some clones. Under half of the omission traces to an unresolved V gene where checked; the cause of the rest is unknown. The DNA was the basis for D and trimming; V, J and clone size are from that table. The sample table shows roughly 77,000 clones, and 85% to 90% are seen once. The ten largest make up around 20% of the sample.

The data originate from a study of T cells in localized non-small cell lung cancer (dated by TCRdb to 2020 to 2021). With respect to the entire study: The study examined T cell repertoires in roughly 240 patients with early-stage NSCLC and compared tumors with uninvolved tumor-adjacent lungs. The cohort consisted of 200 to 250 treatment-naive NSCLC patients whose localized lung tumors had been resected. A mean age of approximately 66 years was recorded for the NSCLC patients, of whom under 150 were male and 100 to 110 were female.

At diagnosis, peripheral blood, uninvolved tumor-adjacent lung and tumor were collected and were preserved as a mix of fresh-frozen and FFPE material. For TCR repertoire profiling, the blood samples were analyzed as peripheral blood mononuclear cells. Study-level results and caveats: Higher T cell density in blood was associated with longer overall survival, whereas higher clonality in adjacent lung was associated with shorter survival. Of the top 100 tumor clones, a median of roughly 53 were detected in paired uninvolved adjacent lung; approximately 30 were also among that lung's top 100. The highest T cell clonality was observed in uninvolved tumor-adjacent lung, where clonality exceeded that of tumor, suggesting that antigenic responses were more focused in uninvolved tumor-adjacent lung. Multi-region tumor sequencing was not performed, so intratumor heterogeneity could not be excluded. Because of the exploratory design, TCR variables were selected using unadjusted p-values without false-discovery rate correction.

The chain joins TRBV28 to TRBJ2-5, and perhaps TRBD1 as D gene, on 5 matching bases. The source of this sequence is a woman aged 35-75 years with stage I squamous cell lung carcinoma. The sequencing used peripheral blood, collected before any cancer treatment. The CDR3: CASSFPGQGQETQYF. The sequenced DNA is TGTGCCAGCAGTTTTCCAGGGCAGGGACAAGAGACCCAGTACTTC. The CDR3, completed at both ends by the reference TRBV28 and TRBJ2-5 genes, gives the full variable domain DVKVTQSSRYLVKRTGEKVFLECVQDMDHENMFWYRQDPGLGLRLIYFSYDVKMKEKGDIPEGYSVSREKKERFSLILESASTNQTSMYLCASSFPGQGQETQYFGPGTRLLVL.